These 17 T cell receptor beta chains originate from one sample sequenced in a study of PD-L1 blockade in urothelial cancer. Clones were read by immunoSEQ multiplex PCR, and TCRdb kept only the in-frame ones, dropping some. Among tens of thousands of clones, 81% were seen once, and the ten largest hold roughly 1.5%. The time point was: pretreatment peripheral blood. The sequencing here drew on PBMCs, taken around atezolizumab (anti-PD-L1) treatment. The receptors come from a man in his 70s with urothelial cancer.

The V and J genes are TRBV5-1 and TRBJ2-3; 7 nucleotides agree with TRBD2. Germline V gene data show CDR1 as SGHRS and CDR2 as YFSETQ. Trimming took 2 bases from V and 0 from J; bases not matched to a gene: 3. CDR3 size: 15 residues. The CDR3, as DNA: TGCGCCAGCAGCTTAGCGGGACGTAGCACAGATACGCAGTATTTT. It translates to CASSLAGRSTDTQYF.

This clone was detected only a few times. CDR3 sequence reads: CASSRGTSGNTGELFF. The CDR3 DNA sequence: TGCGCCAGCAGCCGAGGGACTAGCGGGAACACCGGGGAGCTGTTTTTT. V gene TRBV4-3 combines with J gene TRBJ2-2; 11 bases map to TRBD2. Losses at the gene ends were 4 bases for V and 1 base for J; bases not matched to a gene: 2. The CDR3 totals 16 residues. The germline gives CDR1 LGHNA, CDR2 YSLEER.

This chain links TRBV15 with TRBJ1-1; a weak D match, TRBD1 (6 bases). V gave up 6 bases and J gave up 3 bases, with 11 bases separating them. CDR1 and CDR2 from the germline V gene are LNHNV and YYDKDF (reference sequence). The CDR3 runs to 13 residues. The CDR3 coding sequence is TGTGCCACCAGATCACAGGGCGACACTGAAGCTTTCTTT. It yields the protein CATRSQGDTEAFF.

The chain joins TRBV9 to TRBJ2-3; TRBD2 aligns across 7 bases. The germline V gene has CDR1 SGDLS and CDR2 YYNGEE. After removal of 0 bases from V and 3 bases from J, the junction contained 4 bases not matched to a gene. This CDR3 spans 15 amino acids. The CDR3 DNA is TGTGCCAGCAGCGTAGACGGGAGGCGGACAGATACGCAGTATTTT. Translated, it gives CASSVDGRRTDTQYF. Full variable domain (rest looked up from reference TRBV9 and TRBJ2-3): DSGVTQTPKHLITATGQRVTLRCSPRSGDLSVYWYQQSLDQGLQFLIQYYNGEERAKGNILERFSAQQFPDLHSELNLSSLELGDSALYFCASSVDGRRTDTQYFGPGTRLTVL.

This clone was seen a few times. The rearrangement uses TRBV7-2 and TRBJ2-7; 8 nucleotides align to TRBD2. The germline V gene has CDR1 SGHTA and CDR2 FQGNSA. The CDR3 is made up of 15 amino acids. V was clipped by 1 base and J by 0 bases; unmatched bases: 2. CDR3 loop: CASSLGAGDSYEQYF. The CDR3 bases are TGTGCCAGCAGCTTAGGAGCGGGAGACTCCTACGAGCAGTACTTC.

This chain links TRBV29-1 with TRBJ1-2; TRBD1 is a possible D gene (6 bases). V was pared by 8 bases and J by 7 bases, with 17 bases between. The V gene's germline CDR1 is SQVTM and CDR2 ANQGSEA. This CDR3 region has 12 residues. The CDR3 sequence is CSFLPGAFGYTF. Here the CDR3 DNA reads TGCAGCTTCCTGCCAGGGGCGTTTGGCTACACCTTC.

Details on this clone: The junction does not match germline at one end; this may be a read error. The DNA of the CDR3 is TGTGCTAGCAGCCTCGATGCAGGCGAGACCCAGTACTTC. This encodes CASSLDAGETQYF. V is TRBV7-7 and J is TRBJ2-5; D unresolved. CDR1 SSHAT and CDR2 FNYEAQ come from the germline V gene (reference sequence). This CDR3 region has 13 residues.

The chain has TRBV5-1 and TRBJ1-4; 7 positions match TRBD1. This CDR3 region has 15 residues. Trimming cost V 4 bases and J 4 bases; bases outside gene matches: 7. Germline CDR1 and CDR2: SGHRS and YFSETQ. CDR3 protein: CASSLGTDGNEKLFF. The CDR3 DNA is TGCGCCAGCAGCCTTGGGACAGATGGTAATGAAAAACTGTTTTTT.

This chain uses TRBV4-3 with TRBJ2-7; 7 nucleotides align to TRBD1. The CDR3 has 15 amino acids. From germline, CDR1 is LGHNA and CDR2 YSLEER. With V trimmed by 4 bases and J by 0 bases, 6 bases remained unmatched. The CDR3 here is CASSPEGQTSYEQYF. The DNA of the CDR3 is TGCGCCAGCAGCCCAGAGGGACAGACCTCCTACGAGCAGTACTTC.

V is TRBV7-9 and J is TRBJ2-1, with TRBD1 matching 9 bases. CDR3 length equals 15 residues. The J segment lost 3 bases and the V segment lost 4 bases, leaving 4 bases of the junction unmatched. Germline CDR1 reads SEHNR; CDR2 reads FQNEAQ (reference sequence). CDR3 sequence: CASSSRTGDYNEQFF. The CDR3 DNA reads TGTGCCAGCAGCTCGCGGACAGGGGACTACAATGAGCAGTTCTTC.

V gene TRBV18 combines with J gene TRBJ2-2; the D gene is possibly TRBD1 (6 bases). This CDR3 has 15 amino acids. The germline V gene has CDR1 KGHSH and CDR2 LQKENI. The germline V and J ends were trimmed by 9 bases and 3 bases, with 17 bases remaining between them. CDR3 sequence reads: CASLTGRRDTGELFF. As DNA, the CDR3 is TGTGCCAGTCTCACAGGGCGCCGTGACACCGGGGAGCTGTTTTTT. The full variable domain, in which reference TRBV18 and TRBJ2-2 provide the parts outside the CDR3, is NAGVMQNPRHLVRRRGQEARLRCSPMKGHSHVYWYRQLPEEGLKFMVYLQKENIIDESGMPKERFSAEFPKEGPSILRIQQVVRGDSAAYFCASLTGRRDTGELFFGEGSRLTVL.

This clone was picked up a small number of times. The genes are TRBV9 and TRBJ1-2; 8 bases match TRBD1. Germline V lookup: CDR1 SGDLS, CDR2 YYNGEE. V trimming: 4 bases; J trimming: 7 bases; junction bases outside the gene matches: 9. There are 14 residues in the CDR3. CDR3 in amino acids: CASSYKDRVSGYTF. CDR3 nucleotide sequence: TGTGCCAGCAGCTATAAGGACAGGGTTAGTGGCTACACCTTC.

The CDR3 region is CASTLGQGYYGYTF. The CDR3 DNA is TGTGCCAGCACCCTCGGACAGGGTTACTATGGCTACACCTTC. V gene TRBV2 combines with J gene TRBJ1-2; 8 bases map to TRBD1. The length of the CDR3 is 14 residues. The V and J ends lost 7 bases and 3 bases, in that order; junction bases with no gene match: 7. Per germline, CDR1 SNHLY and CDR2 FYNNEI.

V usage is TRBV28 and J usage is TRBJ1-2, with a tentative D call TRBD1 (5 bases). Germline V lookup: CDR1 MDHEN, CDR2 SYDVKM. This CDR3 spans 13 amino acids. Trimming pared 6 bases from V and 2 bases from J, leaving 10 bases between. The CDR3 region is CASSRDRNYGYTF. The CDR3 DNA reads TGTGCCAGCAGCCGAGACAGAAACTATGGCTACACCTTC.

V is TRBV25-1 and J is TRBJ2-7; 15 bases map to TRBD2. The V segment lost 3 bases and the J segment 5 bases; nucleotides outside the gene matches: 5. From germline, CDR1 is MGHDK and CDR2 SYGVNS. This CDR3 is built from 16 residues. The CDR3 spells CASSDGLAGGRDEQYF. The CDR3 DNA reads as TGTGCCAGCAGTGATGGACTAGCGGGAGGGCGGGACGAGCAGTACTTC.

V gene TRBV7-7 combines with J gene TRBJ2-1; TRBD2 agrees at 11 bases. The CDR3 runs to 18 residues. V lost 4 bases and J lost 4; bases outside the gene matches: 12. CDR1 SSHAT and CDR2 FNYEAQ come from the germline V gene (reference sequence). The CDR3 loop reads CASSSSSPGLAAYNEQFF. The DNA of the CDR3 is TGTGCCAGCAGCTCCAGCTCCCCGGGACTAGCGGCTTACAATGAGCAGTTCTTC.

This clone showed up just once. The chain is built from TRBV28 and TRBJ2-2; the match to TRBD1 covers 7 bases. There are 17 residues in the CDR3. Unmatched junction bases numbered 14, after V lost 5 bases and J lost 5 bases. Germline CDR1 reads MDHEN; CDR2 reads SYDVKM. The CDR3 protein is CASSSFKDRAGTGELFF. The CDR3 coding sequence is TGTGCCAGCAGTAGTTTTAAAGACAGGGCCGGGACCGGGGAGCTGTTTTTT. Together with reference TRBV28 and TRBJ2-2, the CDR3 gives the full variable domain: DVKVTQSSRYLVKRTGEKVFLECVQDMDHENMFWYRQDPGLGLRLIYFSYDVKMKEKGDIPEGYSVSREKKERFSLILESASTNQTSMYLCASSSFKDRAGTGELFFGEGSRLTVL.